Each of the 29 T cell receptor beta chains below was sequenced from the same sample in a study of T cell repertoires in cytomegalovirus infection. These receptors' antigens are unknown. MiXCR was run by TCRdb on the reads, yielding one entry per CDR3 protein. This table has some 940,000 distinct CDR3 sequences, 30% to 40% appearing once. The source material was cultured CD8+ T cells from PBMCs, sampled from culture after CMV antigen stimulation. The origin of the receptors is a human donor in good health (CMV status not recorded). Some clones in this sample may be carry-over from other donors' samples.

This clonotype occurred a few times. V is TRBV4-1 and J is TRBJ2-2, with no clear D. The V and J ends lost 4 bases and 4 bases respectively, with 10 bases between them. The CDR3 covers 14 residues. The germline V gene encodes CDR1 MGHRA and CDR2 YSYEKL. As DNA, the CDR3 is TGCGCCAGCAGCCGAACATGGGTCACCGGGGAGCTGTTTTTT. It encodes CASSRTWVTGELFF.

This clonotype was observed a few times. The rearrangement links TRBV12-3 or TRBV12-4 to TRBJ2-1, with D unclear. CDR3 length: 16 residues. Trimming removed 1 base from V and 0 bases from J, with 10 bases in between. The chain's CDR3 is CASSLGLTSSYNEQFF. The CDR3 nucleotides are TGTGCCAGCAGTTTAGGCCTTACGAGCTCCTACAATGAGCAGTTCTTC.

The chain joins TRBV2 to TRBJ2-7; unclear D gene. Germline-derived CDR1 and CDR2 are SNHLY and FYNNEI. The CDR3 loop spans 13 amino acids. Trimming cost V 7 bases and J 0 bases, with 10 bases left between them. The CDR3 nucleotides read TGTGCCAGCACTGGGATTAGCTCCTACGAGCAGTACGTC. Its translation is CASTGISSYEQYV.

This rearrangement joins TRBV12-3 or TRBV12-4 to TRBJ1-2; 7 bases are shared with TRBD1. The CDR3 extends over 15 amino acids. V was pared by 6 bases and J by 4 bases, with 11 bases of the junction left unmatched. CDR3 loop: CASSPTMGQLYGYTF. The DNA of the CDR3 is TGTGCCAGCAGCCCAACCATGGGACAGCTCTATGGCTACACCTTC.

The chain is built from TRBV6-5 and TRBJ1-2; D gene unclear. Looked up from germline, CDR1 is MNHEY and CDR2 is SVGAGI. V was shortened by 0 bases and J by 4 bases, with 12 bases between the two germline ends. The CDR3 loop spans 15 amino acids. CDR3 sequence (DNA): TGTGCCAGCAGTTACTCGATAGCTCGGAGCTATGGCTACACCTTC. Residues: CASSYSIARSYGYTF.

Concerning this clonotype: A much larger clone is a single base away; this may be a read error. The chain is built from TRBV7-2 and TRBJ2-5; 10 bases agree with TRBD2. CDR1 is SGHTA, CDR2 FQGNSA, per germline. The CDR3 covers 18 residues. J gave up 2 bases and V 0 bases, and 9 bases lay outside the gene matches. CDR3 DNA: TGTGCCAGCAGCTTAGCTCCAGCGGGGGGGTCGGATCAAGAGACCCAGTACTTC. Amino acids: CASSLAPAGGSDQETQYF.

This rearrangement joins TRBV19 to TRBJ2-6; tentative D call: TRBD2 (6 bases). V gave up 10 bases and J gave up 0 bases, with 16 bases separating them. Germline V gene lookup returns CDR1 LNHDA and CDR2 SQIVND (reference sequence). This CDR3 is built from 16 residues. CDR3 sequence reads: CATQGGHFSGANVLTF. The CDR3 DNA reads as TGTGCCACTCAGGGAGGACATTTCTCTGGGGCCAACGTCCTGACTTTC.

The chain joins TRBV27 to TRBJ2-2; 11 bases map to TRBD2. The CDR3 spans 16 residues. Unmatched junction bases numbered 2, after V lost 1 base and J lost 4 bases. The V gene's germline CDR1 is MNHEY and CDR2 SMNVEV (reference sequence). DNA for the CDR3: TGTGCCAGCAGTTTATTACTAGCGGGGGCCACCGGGGAGCTGTTTTTT. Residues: CASSLLLAGATGELFF.

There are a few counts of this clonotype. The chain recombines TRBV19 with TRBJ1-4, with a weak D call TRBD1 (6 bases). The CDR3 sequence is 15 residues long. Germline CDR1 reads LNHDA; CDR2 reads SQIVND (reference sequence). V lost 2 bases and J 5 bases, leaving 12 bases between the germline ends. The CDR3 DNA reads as TGTGCCAGTAGTATATTCGCAGGGGAGAATGAAAAACTGTTTTTT. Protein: CASSIFAGENEKLFF.

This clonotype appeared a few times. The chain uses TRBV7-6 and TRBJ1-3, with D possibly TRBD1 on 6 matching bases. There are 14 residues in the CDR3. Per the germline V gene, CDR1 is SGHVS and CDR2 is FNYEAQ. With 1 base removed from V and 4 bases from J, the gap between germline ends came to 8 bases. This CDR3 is CASSLGDIGNTIYF. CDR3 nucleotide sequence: TGTGCCAGCAGCTTAGGGGACATCGGAAACACCATATATTTT.

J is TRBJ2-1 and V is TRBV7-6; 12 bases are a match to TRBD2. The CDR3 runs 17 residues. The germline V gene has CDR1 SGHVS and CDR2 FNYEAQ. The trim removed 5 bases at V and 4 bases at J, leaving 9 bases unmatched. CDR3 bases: TGTGCCAGCAGCCCCTGGACTAGCGGGGATGTATACAATGAGCAGTTCTTC. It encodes CASSPWTSGDVYNEQFF.

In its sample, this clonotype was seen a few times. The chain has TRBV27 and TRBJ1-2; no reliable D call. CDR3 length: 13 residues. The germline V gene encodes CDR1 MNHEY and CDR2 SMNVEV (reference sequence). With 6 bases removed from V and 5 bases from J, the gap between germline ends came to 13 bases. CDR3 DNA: TGTGCCAGCAGCGGACGTCTCGCGTATGGCTACACCTTC. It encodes CASSGRLAYGYTF.

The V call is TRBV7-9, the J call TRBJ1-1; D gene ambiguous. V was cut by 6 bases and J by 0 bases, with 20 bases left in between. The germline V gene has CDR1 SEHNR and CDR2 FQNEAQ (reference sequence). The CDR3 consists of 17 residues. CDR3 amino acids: CASRSVQSRSVNTEAFF. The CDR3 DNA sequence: TGTGCCAGCAGATCAGTACAGTCTCGTTCGGTGAACACTGAAGCTTTCTTT.

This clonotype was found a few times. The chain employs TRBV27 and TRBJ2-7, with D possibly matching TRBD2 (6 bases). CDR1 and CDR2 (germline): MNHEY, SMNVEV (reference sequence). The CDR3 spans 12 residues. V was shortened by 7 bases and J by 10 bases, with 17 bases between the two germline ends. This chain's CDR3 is CASTQGGWVQYF. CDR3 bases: TGTGCCAGCACCCAGGGAGGCTGGGTCCAGTACTTC.

The CDR3 sequence: CASSQPTRLEQFF. In DNA, the CDR3 is TGCGCCAGCAGCCAGCCGACTAGATTGGAACAGTTCTTC. V gene TRBV4-1 combines with J gene TRBJ2-1, with D possibly TRBD2 on 6 matching bases. This CDR3 comprises 13 residues. Germline V gene lookup returns CDR1 MGHRA and CDR2 YSYEKL. V lost 3 bases to trimming and J lost 13 bases, with 16 bases between them.

CDR3 DNA sequence: TGCGCCAGCAGCTCCGGACAGGGGGCAGGGAACACTGAAGCTTTCTTT. Its translation is CASSSGQGAGNTEAFF. The rearrangement uses TRBV5-1 and TRBJ1-1; 11 bases are shared with TRBD1. The length of the CDR3 is 16 residues. V was clipped by 3 bases and J by 1 base; unmatched bases: 5. From germline, CDR1 is SGHRS and CDR2 YFSETQ.

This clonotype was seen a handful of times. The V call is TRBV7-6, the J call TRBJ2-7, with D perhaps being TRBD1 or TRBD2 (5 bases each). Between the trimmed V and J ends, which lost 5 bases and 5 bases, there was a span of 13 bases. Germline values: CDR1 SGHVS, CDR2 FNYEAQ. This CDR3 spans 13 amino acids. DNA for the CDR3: TGTGCCAGCAGCCCAGGGCGGGTTCACGAGCAGTACTTC. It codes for CASSPGRVHEQYF.

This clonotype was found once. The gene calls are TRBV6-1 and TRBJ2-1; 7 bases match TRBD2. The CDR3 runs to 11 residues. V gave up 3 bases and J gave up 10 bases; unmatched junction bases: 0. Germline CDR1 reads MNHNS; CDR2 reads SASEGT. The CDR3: CASSDGGEQFF. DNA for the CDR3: TGTGCCAGCAGTGACGGGGGGGAGCAGTTCTTC.

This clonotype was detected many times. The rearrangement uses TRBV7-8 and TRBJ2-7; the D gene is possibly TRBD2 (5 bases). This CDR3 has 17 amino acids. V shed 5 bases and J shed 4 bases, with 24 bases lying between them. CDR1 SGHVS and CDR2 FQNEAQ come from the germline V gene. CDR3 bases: TGTGCCAGCAGCCCTCGGCTGGGCAGTCTAAGGGAGTACGAGCAGTACTTC. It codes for CASSPRLGSLREYEQYF.

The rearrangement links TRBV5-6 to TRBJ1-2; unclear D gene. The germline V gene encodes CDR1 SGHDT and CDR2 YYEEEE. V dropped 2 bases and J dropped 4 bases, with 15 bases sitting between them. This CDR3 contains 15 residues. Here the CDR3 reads CASSFTREVGYGYTF. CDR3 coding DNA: TGTGCCAGCAGCTTTACCCGGGAGGTGGGCTATGGCTACACCTTC. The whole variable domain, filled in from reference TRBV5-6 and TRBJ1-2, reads DAGVTQSPTHLIKTRGQQVTLRCSPKSGHDTVSWYQQALGQGPQFIFQYYEEEERQRGNFPDRFSGHQFPNYSSELNVNALLLGDSALYLCASSFTREVGYGYTFGSGTRLTVV.

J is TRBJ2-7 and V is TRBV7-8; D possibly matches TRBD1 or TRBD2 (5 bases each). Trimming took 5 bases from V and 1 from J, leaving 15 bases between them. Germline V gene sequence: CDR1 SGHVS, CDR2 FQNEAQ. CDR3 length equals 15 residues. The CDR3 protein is CASSVGVGGSYEQYV. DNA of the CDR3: TGTGCCAGCAGCGTGGGGGTTGGTGGTTCCTACGAGCAGTACGTC.

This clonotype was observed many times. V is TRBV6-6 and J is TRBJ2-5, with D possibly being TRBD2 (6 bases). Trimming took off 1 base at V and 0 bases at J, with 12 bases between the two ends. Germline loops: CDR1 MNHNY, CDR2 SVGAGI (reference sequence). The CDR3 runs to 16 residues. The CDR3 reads CASSYLGRGNQETQYF. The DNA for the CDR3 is TGTGCCAGCAGTTACTTAGGACGGGGGAACCAAGAGACCCAGTACTTC.

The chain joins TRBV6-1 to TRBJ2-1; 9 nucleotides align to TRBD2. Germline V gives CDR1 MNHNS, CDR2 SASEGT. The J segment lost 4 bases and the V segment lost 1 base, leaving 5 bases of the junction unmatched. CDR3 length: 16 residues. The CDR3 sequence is CASSEGAGGLYNEQFF. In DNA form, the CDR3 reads TGTGCCAGCAGTGAAGGAGCGGGGGGTTTATACAATGAGCAGTTCTTC.

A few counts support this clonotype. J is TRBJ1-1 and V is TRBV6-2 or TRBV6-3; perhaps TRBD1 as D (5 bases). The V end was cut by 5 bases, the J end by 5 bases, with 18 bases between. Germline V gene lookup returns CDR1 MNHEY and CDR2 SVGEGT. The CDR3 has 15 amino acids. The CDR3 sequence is CASSPQTLRQTEAFF. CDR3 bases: TGTGCCAGCAGTCCTCAAACCCTTCGACAGACTGAAGCTTTCTTT.

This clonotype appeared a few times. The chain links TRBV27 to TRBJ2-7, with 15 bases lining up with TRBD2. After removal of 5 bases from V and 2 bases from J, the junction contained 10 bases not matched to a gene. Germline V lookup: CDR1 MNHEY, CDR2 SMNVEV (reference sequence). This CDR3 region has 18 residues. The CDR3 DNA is TGTGCCAGCAGTCCCGCCTCAGGACTAGCGGGGGGGACCTACGAGCAGTACGTC. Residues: CASSPASGLAGGTYEQYV.

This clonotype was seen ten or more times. Here the CDR3 reads CASRGGTHNTGELFF. Written as DNA, the CDR3 is TGTGCCAGCAGGGGCGGGACACACAACACCGGGGAGCTGTTTTTT. The genes are TRBV6-1 and TRBJ2-2, with D tentatively TRBD1 or TRBD2 (6 bases each). CDR3 length: 15 residues. Trimming left V 6 bases short and J 2 bases short, with 13 bases between. The germline V gene encodes CDR1 MNHNS and CDR2 SASEGT.

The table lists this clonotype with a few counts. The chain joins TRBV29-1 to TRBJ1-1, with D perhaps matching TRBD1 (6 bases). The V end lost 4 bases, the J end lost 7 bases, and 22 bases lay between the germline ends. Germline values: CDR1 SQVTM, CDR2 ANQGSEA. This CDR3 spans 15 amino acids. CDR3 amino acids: CSVGGDIAGPFEAFF. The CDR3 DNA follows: TGCAGCGTTGGGGGGGACATAGCAGGCCCATTTGAAGCTTTCTTT. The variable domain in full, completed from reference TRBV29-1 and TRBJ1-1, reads SAVISQKPSRDICQRGTSLTIQCQVDSQVTMMFWYRQQPGQSLTLIATANQGSEATYESGFVIDKFPISRPNLTFSTLTVSNMSPEDSSIYLCSVGGDIAGPFEAFFGQGTRLTVV.

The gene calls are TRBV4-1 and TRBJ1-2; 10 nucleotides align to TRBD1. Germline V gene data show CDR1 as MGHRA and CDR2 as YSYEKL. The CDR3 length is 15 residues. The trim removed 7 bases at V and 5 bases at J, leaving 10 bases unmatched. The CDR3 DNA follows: TGCGCCAGCACCGAAACCGGGACAGGGGTTTATGGCTACACCTTC. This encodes CASTETGTGVYGYTF.

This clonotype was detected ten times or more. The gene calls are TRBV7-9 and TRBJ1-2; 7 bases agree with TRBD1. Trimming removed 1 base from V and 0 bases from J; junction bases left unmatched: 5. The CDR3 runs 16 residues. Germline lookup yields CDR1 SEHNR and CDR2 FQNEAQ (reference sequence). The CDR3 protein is CASSLGGGPTNYGYTF. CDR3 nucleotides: TGTGCCAGCAGCTTAGGAGGGGGCCCAACTAACTATGGCTACACCTTC.